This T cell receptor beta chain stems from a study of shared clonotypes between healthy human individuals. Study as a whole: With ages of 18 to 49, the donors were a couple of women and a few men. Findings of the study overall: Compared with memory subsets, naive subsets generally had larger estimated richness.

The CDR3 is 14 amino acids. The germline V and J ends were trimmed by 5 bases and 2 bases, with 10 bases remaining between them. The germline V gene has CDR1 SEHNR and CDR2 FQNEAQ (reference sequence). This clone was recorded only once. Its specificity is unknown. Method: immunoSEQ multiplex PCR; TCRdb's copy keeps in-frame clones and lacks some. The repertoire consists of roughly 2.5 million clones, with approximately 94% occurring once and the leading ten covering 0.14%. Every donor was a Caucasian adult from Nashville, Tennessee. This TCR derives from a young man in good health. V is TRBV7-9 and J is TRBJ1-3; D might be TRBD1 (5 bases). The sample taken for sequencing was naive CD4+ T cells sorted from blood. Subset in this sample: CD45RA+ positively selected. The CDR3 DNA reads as TGTGCCAGCAGCCCCGTAGGGGCTGGAAACACCATATATTTT. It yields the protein CASSPVGAGNTIYF.